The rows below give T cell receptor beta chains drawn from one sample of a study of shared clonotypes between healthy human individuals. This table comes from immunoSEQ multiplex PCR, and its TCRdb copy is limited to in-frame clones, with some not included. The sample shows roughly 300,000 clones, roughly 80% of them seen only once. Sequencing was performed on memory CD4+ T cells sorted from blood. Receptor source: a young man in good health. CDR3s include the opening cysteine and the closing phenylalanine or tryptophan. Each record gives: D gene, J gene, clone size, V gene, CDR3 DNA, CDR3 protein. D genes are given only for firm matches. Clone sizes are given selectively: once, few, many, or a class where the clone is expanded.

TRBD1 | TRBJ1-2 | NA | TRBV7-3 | TGTGCCAGCAGCTTAACGGACAGGGGGGCCTATGGCTACACCTTC | CASSLTDRGAYGYTF
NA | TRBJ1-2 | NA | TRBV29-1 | TGCAGCGTTGAAGAGGATGAAGGGGTCTATGGCTACACCTTC | CSVEEDEGVYGYTF
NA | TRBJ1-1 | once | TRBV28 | TGTGCCAGCAACTACGCAGGGCCGACTGAAGCTTTCTTT | CASNYAGPTEAFF
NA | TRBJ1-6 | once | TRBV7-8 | TGTGCCAGCAGCGTAGGGAAAGGGATTAGTTCACCCCTCCACTTT | CASSVGKGISSPLHF
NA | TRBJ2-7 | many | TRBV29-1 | TGCAGCGTATCTACGCCGGCAGCCTACGAGCAGTACTTC | CSVSTPAAYEQYF
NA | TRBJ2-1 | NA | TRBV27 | TGTGCCAGCAGTCAAAAAACGACTAGTGACTCCTACAATGAGCAGTTCTTC | CASSQKTTSDSYNEQFF
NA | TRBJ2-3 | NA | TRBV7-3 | TGTGCCAGCAGCTTATCCGGGAGCACAGATACGCAGTATTTT | CASSLSGSTDTQYF
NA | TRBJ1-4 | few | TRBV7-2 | TGTGCCAGCAGCTTCCCTTTGGAGGGGCGGTCTGAAAAACTGTTTTTT | CASSFPLEGRSEKLFF
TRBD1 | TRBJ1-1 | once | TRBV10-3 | TGTGCCATCAGTGACTACAGGGGTTTGCGGGACACTGAAGCTTTCTTT | CAISDYRGLRDTEAFF
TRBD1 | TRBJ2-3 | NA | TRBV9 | TGTGCCAGCAGCGTAGACCTCCCCCGCTTACAGGGGGCAAGCACAGATACGCAGTATTTT | CASSVDLPRLQGASTDTQYF
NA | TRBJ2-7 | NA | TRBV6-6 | TGTGCCAGCAGATTCGACAGTTACTCCTACGAGCAGTACTTC | CASRFDSYSYEQYF
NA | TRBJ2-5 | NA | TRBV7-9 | TGTGCCAGCAGCTTATCACACCAAGAGACCCAGTACTTC | CASSLSHQETQYF
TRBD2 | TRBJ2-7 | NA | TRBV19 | TGTGCCAGTAGTAAGTACCGGACTAGCGGATATCCCGAGCAGTACTTC | CASSKYRTSGYPEQYF
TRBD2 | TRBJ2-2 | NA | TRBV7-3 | TGTGCCAGCAGCTTAGGGCTAGCGGTCACCGGGGAGCTGTTTTTT | CASSLGLAVTGELFF
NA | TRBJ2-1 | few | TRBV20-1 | TGCAGTGCCTTCTACAATGAGCAGTTCTTC | CSAFYNEQFF
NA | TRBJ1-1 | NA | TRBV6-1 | TGTGCCAGCAGTGAATCGGGGGGGGGAGCTTTCTTT | CASSESGGGAFF
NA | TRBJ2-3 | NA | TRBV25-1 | TGTGCCGGGGGCCCGGTTAACACAGATACGCAGTATTTT | CAGGPVNTDTQYF
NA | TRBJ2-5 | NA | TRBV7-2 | TGTGCCAGCAGAACGGGACCGGACCGGGAGACCCAGTACTTC | CASRTGPDRETQYF